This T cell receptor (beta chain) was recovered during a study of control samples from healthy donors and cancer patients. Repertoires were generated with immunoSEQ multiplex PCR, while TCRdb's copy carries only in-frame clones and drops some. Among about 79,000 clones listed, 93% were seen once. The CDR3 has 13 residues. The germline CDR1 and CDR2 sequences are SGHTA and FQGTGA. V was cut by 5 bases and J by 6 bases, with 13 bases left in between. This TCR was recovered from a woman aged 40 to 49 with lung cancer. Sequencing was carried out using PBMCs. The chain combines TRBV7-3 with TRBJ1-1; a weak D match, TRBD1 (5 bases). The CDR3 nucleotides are TGTGCCAGCAGCCTTGCCAGGGATTCTGAAGCTTTCTTT. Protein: CASSLARDSEAFF.